The rows below give T cell receptor beta chains drawn from one sample of a study of T cell responses to AZD1222 COVID-19 vaccine. The assay was immunoSEQ multiplex PCR, and TCRdb's table has in-frame clones only and misses some. Here the sample spans approximately 80,000 clones, 75% to 90% being singletons. The material sequenced was peripheral blood, taken on day 0 of AZD1222 vaccination. Receptors originate from an adult in good health. CDR3s include the opening cysteine and the closing phenylalanine or tryptophan. D genes are given only for firm matches. Clone size, where shown, is once, few, many, or a class for clones that have expanded.

V,size,J,D,length,DNA,CDR3
TRBV4-1,once,TRBJ1-4,TRBD1,16,TGCGCCAGCAGCCAAGGGCAGGGGGCAGCTAATGAAAAACTGTTTTTT,CASSQGQGAANEKLFF
TRBV7-9,few,TRBJ2-7,NA,12,TGTGCCAGCAGCACAGATGACTACGAGCAGTACTTC,CASSTDDYEQYF
TRBV9,NA,TRBJ1-2,NA,15,TGTGCCAGCAGCCCCTACGGGGCGACCCTCTATGGCTACACCTTC,CASSPYGATLYGYTF
TRBV5-1,NA,TRBJ1-2,TRBD1,13,TGCGCCAGCAGCTTGGACAGGGGGAAGGGCTACACCTTC,CASSLDRGKGYTF
TRBV19,once,TRBJ1-2,NA,13,TGTGCCAGTAGTACCCCGGACATGCTTGGCTACACCTTC,CASSTPDMLGYTF
TRBV5-5,NA,TRBJ2-7,NA,14,TGTGCCAGCAGCTTGGGGGCGGCCCCTTACGAGCAGTACTTC,CASSLGAAPYEQYF
TRBV5-1,NA,TRBJ2-6,NA,15,TGCGCCAGCAGCTTGCTGATCTCTGGGGCCAACGTCCTGACTTTC,CASSLLISGANVLTF
TRBV5-1,NA,TRBJ2-7,NA,13,TGCGCCAGCACCCATCAAGTAGGGCACGAGCAGTACTTC,CASTHQVGHEQYF
TRBV15,NA,TRBJ1-1,NA,13,TGTGCCACCAGTGGAGTTATGAACACTGAAGCTTTCTTT,CATSGVMNTEAFF
TRBV29-1,NA,TRBJ1-2,NA,12,TGCAGCATATGGCATGTGGGTGGCGGCTACACCTTC,CSIWHVGGGYTF
TRBV28,NA,TRBJ1-1,NA,14,TGTGCCAGCACCAAGCCAGGGTTTGGCACTGAAGCTTTCTTT,CASTKPGFGTEAFF
TRBV5-1,NA,TRBJ1-5,TRBD1,14,TGCGCCAGCAGCTCCGGGACAGGCAATCAGCCCCAGCATTTT,CASSSGTGNQPQHF
TRBV7-6,NA,TRBJ1-1,NA,16,TGTGCCAGCAGCCTAGTGCTCTGGGCGGATGCATCGGAAGCTTTCTTT,CASSLVLWADASEAFF
TRBV4-1,NA,TRBJ1-1,NA,14,TGCGCCAGCAGCCAAACCGATCTGAACACTGAAGCTTTCTTT,CASSQTDLNTEAFF
TRBV30,NA,TRBJ2-2,NA,15,TGTGCCTGGAGAAGATTGGGGCTAGGGGCCGGGGAGCTGTTTTTT,CAWRRLGLGAGELFF
TRBV3-1/TRBV3-2,NA,TRBJ2-3,NA,14,TGTGCCAGCACCCGGGACCTCTCGACAGATACGCAGTATTTT,CASTRDLSTDTQYF
TRBV19,NA,TRBJ1-2,NA,19,TGTGCCAGTAGTTTAGGGGACGGCGCTATCCACAACCCTTTCTATGGCTACACCTTC,CASSLGDGAIHNPFYGYTF
TRBV14,once,TRBJ1-4,NA,17,TGTGCCAGCAGCCAAGTCGGGAGGGGAAGGTCTAATGAAAAACTGTTTTTT,CASSQVGRGRSNEKLFF
TRBV5-1,NA,TRBJ1-6,NA,14,TGCGCCAGCAGCTTGGTGGGTAGTCAATCACCCCTCCACTTT,CASSLVGSQSPLHF
TRBV7-6,NA,TRBJ1-6,TRBD1,17,TGTGCCAGCAGCAGGACAGGGCCCAGCTCCTATAATTCACCCCTCCACTTT,CASSRTGPSSYNSPLHF
TRBV6-5,NA,TRBJ1-2,NA,13,TGTGCCAGCAGTTACGTCCCCGGAAGAGGCTACACCTTC,CASSYVPGRGYTF
TRBV15,once,TRBJ2-7,NA,14,TGTGCCACCAGCAGAGAAGGACAGTCCTACGAGCAGTACTTC,CATSREGQSYEQYF
TRBV7-2,few,TRBJ2-7,NA,13,TGTGCCAGCAGCTTATCGGGATTTGGCGAGCAGTACTTC,CASSLSGFGEQYF
TRBV5-6,NA,TRBJ1-2,NA,13,TGTGCCAGCACCGTTACAGGGATGTATGGCTACACCTTC,CASTVTGMYGYTF
TRBV12-3/TRBV12-4,NA,TRBJ1-1,NA,13,TGTGCCAGCAGCCTTAGTTATAACACTGAAGCTTTCTTT,CASSLSYNTEAFF
TRBV7-9,NA,TRBJ1-1,NA,16,TGTGCCAGCAGCTTAAGGTGGGGCAGTAAGAACACTGAAGCTTTCTTT,CASSLRWGSKNTEAFF
TRBV7-2,NA,TRBJ1-3,TRBD1,17,TGTGCCAGCAGCTTGGACAGGGTGAAAACCTCTGGAAACACCATATATTTT,CASSLDRVKTSGNTIYF
TRBV5-1,NA,TRBJ2-5,NA,13,TGCGCCAGCGCCTTCACCCCCTCCCAGACCCAGTACTTC,CASAFTPSQTQYF
TRBV18,NA,TRBJ2-2,NA,14,TGTGCCAGCTCTCAGGTTGCGAACACCGGGGAGCTGTTTTTT,CASSQVANTGELFF
TRBV10-2,NA,TRBJ2-2,NA,11,TGCGCCAGCAGTGTACCCGGGGAGCTGTTTTTT,CASSVPGELFF
TRBV6-5,NA,TRBJ2-3,NA,13,TGTGCCAGCAGTTACACTGAAGTTGATACGCAGTATTTT,CASSYTEVDTQYF
TRBV4-3,NA,TRBJ1-2,NA,14,TGCGCCAGCAGCCAAGAAAGGGCAGATTATGGCTACACCTTC,CASSQERADYGYTF
TRBV19,NA,TRBJ1-2,NA,15,TGTGCCAGTAGCAGTATGCGCTCGGGTCAGGGAGCCTACACCTTC,CASSSMRSGQGAYTF
TRBV5-1,few,TRBJ1-2,TRBD1,14,TGCGCCAGCAGCCAGGGGGAGGGAAGCTATGGCTACACCTTC,CASSQGEGSYGYTF
TRBV3-1/TRBV3-2,NA,TRBJ2-2,NA,11,TGTGCCAGCGAAACAACCGGGGAGCTGTTTTTT,CASETTGELFF
TRBV7-3,NA,TRBJ1-6,TRBD1,16,TGTGCCAGCAGCTTCGGGAGACAGGGAGTCAATTCACCCCTCCACTTT,CASSFGRQGVNSPLHF
TRBV28,NA,TRBJ1-4,NA,17,TGTGCCAGCAGTACTGGCCGGTCTGGCCTATTTAATGAAAAACTGTTTTTT,CASSTGRSGLFNEKLFF
TRBV19,NA,TRBJ1-1,NA,14,TGTGCCAGTAGAATGGCGGGCGCGGACACTGAAGCTTTCTTT,CASRMAGADTEAFF
TRBV24-1,NA,TRBJ2-1,TRBD1,15,TGTGCCACCAGTGATAACTCCGGGACAGACAATGAGCAGTTCTTC,CATSDNSGTDNEQFF
TRBV3-1/TRBV3-2,NA,TRBJ1-2,NA,14,TGTGCCAGCAGCCGGAGAGGGACGGACTATGGCTACACCTTC,CASSRRGTDYGYTF
TRBV27,once,TRBJ1-1,NA,13,TGTGCCAGCAGTTCCCCCGGGAACACTGAAGCTTTCTTT,CASSSPGNTEAFF
TRBV3-1/TRBV3-2,NA,TRBJ2-1,NA,14,TGTGCCAGCAACAACCTTGGGGGGTACAATGAGCAGTTCTTC,CASNNLGGYNEQFF
TRBV6-1,NA,TRBJ2-2,TRBD2,15,TGTGCCACCACTCTAGCGGGGGCCACCACCGGGGAGCTGTTTTTT,CATTLAGATTGELFF
TRBV10-3,NA,TRBJ2-1,TRBD2,16,TGTGCCATCAGTGACCCCTCGGCGGGGGGGGCCAATGAGCAGTTCTTC,CAISDPSAGGANEQFF
TRBV19,NA,TRBJ1-1,TRBD1,14,TGTGCCAGCACCACGACAGGGACGAACACTGAAGCTTTCTTT,CASTTTGTNTEAFF
TRBV7-2,once,TRBJ2-1,TRBD2,17,TGTGCCAGCAGCTTTTCTCTTCCGGGACTAGCGGGGTATGAGCAGTTCTTC,CASSFSLPGLAGYEQFF
TRBV7-9,NA,TRBJ1-1,NA,13,TGTGCCAGCAGCTTAACGGAGAACACTGAAGCTTTCTTT,CASSLTENTEAFF